This TCR beta chain is drawn from a study of T cell repertoires in cytomegalovirus infection. On the study more broadly: Indications came from public TCR beta signatures; they pointed to CMV infection and to a matching HLA type.

TCRdb recomputed calls from the reads with MiXCR, one row per CDR3 protein. The sample holds about 450,000 distinct CDR3 sequences; approximately 31% are singletons and the top ten take roughly an eighth. On this clonotype: Its matching antigen is unknown. The junction and the germline gene differ at one end; a read error may be behind it.

Study results and caveats: There were carriers of CMV plus the relevant HLA, and cumulative public TCR beta family frequency identified them. CMV-specific TCR beta clonotypes restricted by HLA-C were the ones dominating the ex vivo response.

Specimen: PBMCs. The source of this sequence is a human donor in good health (CMV status not recorded). Some clones in this sample may be carry-over from other donors' samples.

CDR3 sequence: CSSKSGTEAVF. CDR3 sequence (DNA): TGTTCCAGCAAATCGGGTACTGAAGCTGTCTTT. The V gene is TRBV28, the J gene TRBJ1-1; D not resolved. CDR1 and CDR2 from the germline V gene are MDHEN and SYDVKM. The CDR3 is made up of 11 amino acids.